This record covers a single T cell receptor beta chain. Its antigen is unknown. This sample was taken from a study of T cells in Graves' hyperthyroidism and ophthalmopathy. Study observations and caveats: From stable hyperthyroidism, ophthalmopathy was separated by a 13 V-J model. Prediction of ophthalmopathy progression came a median around 6 months pre-onset.

RNA transcripts were the template for amplifying TCR beta CDR3 regions. Carried out on the TCR CDR3, a first-round RT-PCR used the HTBI primer set. MiXCR was run by TCRdb on the multiplex PCR reads, yielding one entry per CDR3 protein. The table has a few hundred thousand distinct CDR3 sequences, 15% to 20% seen once. Uncontrolled infection, other autoimmune disease, pregnancy or lactation excluded patients. This receptor was identified in a woman aged 40 to 49 with Graves' ophthalmopathy. Specimen: blood.

Here the CDR3 reads CASALQGNTEAFF. The DNA of the CDR3 is TGTGCCAGCGCCTTGCAGGGGAACACTGAAGCTTTCTTT. The chain carries TRBV28 and TRBJ1-1, with D possibly being TRBD1 (5 bases). Trimming removed 8 bases at V and 1 base at J, with 11 bases between. The CDR3 extends over 13 amino acids. Germline V gene data show CDR1 as MDHEN and CDR2 as SYDVKM.